Below, 22 T cell receptor beta chains from the same sample are listed, as sequenced in a study of blood T cell repertoires in COVID-19. The table came from immunoSEQ multiplex PCR; TCRdb's copy has only in-frame clones and leaves some out. Of 200,000 to 250,000 clones detected, around 83% appear once; the ten largest clones hold 6.5% to 9%. The sequenced sample was peripheral blood. These receptors all stem from a woman aged 50 to 65 with acute or convalescent COVID-19.

V and J are TRBV9 and TRBJ1-1; possibly TRBD1 for D (6 bases). V lost 2 bases, J lost 5 bases, and 10 bases lay in between. CDR3 length: 13 residues. The germline gives CDR1 SGDLS, CDR2 YYNGEE. The CDR3 DNA follows: TGTGCCAGCAGCGTCAGGACAGAAACTGAAGCTTTCTTT. As protein: CASSVRTETEAFF.

V usage is TRBV19 and J usage is TRBJ2-5, with TRBD2 matching over 7 bases. This CDR3 spans 14 amino acids. Germline CDR1 LNHDA, CDR2 SQIVND (reference sequence). J was trimmed by 4 bases and V by 3 bases; bases with no gene match: 5. The CDR3 region has the DNA TGTGCCAGTAGTATGGGCGGGAGTCGAGAGACCCAGTACTTC. Translated: CASSMGGSRETQYF.

The chain carries TRBV4-2 and TRBJ2-1, with 12 positions matching TRBD1. Germline CDR1 reads LGHNA; CDR2 reads YNFKEQ. V was clipped by 1 base and J by 7 bases; unmatched bases: 2. This CDR3 contains 15 residues. CDR3: CASSQAGQGANEQFF. CDR3 DNA sequence: TGTGCCAGCAGCCAAGCGGGACAGGGGGCGAATGAGCAGTTCTTC.

This clone was counted a single time. The chain uses TRBV30 and TRBJ2-1; no reliable D call. The germline V gene has CDR1 GTSNPN and CDR2 SVGIG (reference sequence). The CDR3 has 13 amino acids. Trimming took off 3 bases at V and 0 bases at J, with 6 bases between the two ends. The CDR3 bases are TGTGCCTGGAGCGGTAGCTCCTACAATGAGCAGTTCTTC. Its translation: CAWSGSSYNEQFF.

The rearrangement joins TRBV7-2 to TRBJ1-2, with TRBD1 as a possible D gene (6 bases). The V end was cut by 5 bases, the J end by 4 bases, with 20 bases between. The CDR3 is 16 amino acids. Germline CDR1 and CDR2: SGHTA and FQGNSA. CDR3 DNA sequence: TGTGCCAGCAGCGCCGATTCGGGAACAGGGATCTATGGCTACACCTTC. It is translated as CASSADSGTGIYGYTF.

At least ten counts were recorded for this clone. This chain joins TRBV2 and TRBJ2-7; D possibly corresponds to TRBD2 (5 bases). This CDR3 contains 11 residues. Between the trimmed V and J ends, which lost 8 bases and 5 bases, there was a span of 10 bases. Germline V CDR1 and CDR2: SNHLY, FYNNEI. CDR3 bases: TGTGCCAGCGCCGGGGTTGACGAGCAGTACTTC. Its translation is CASAGVDEQYF.

J is TRBJ2-5 and V is TRBV6-2 or TRBV6-3; 10 bases line up with TRBD2. With 0 bases clipped from V and 3 bases from J, the junction kept 7 bases outside the gene matches. The CDR3 totals 17 residues. Germline V gene data show CDR1 as MNHEY and CDR2 as SVGEGT. The CDR3 region is CASSYSQLAGTEETQYF. The CDR3 DNA sequence: TGTGCCAGCAGTTACTCCCAACTAGCGGGGACCGAAGAGACCCAGTACTTC.

The table lists this clone with a count of one. Other nucleotide sequences in the sample specify the same CDR3. The chain employs TRBV19 and TRBJ2-2; D possibly corresponds to TRBD1 (6 bases). V lost 5 bases, J lost 1 base, and 8 bases lay in between. CDR3 length equals 14 residues. Germline V lookup: CDR1 LNHDA, CDR2 SQIVND (reference sequence). The DNA of the CDR3 is TGTGCCAGTAGTCCGGGACAGAACACCGGGGAGCTGTTTTTT. Its translation is CASSPGQNTGELFF.

This chain joins TRBV15 and TRBJ2-5, with 7 bases identical to TRBD2. CDR1 and CDR2 from the germline V gene are LNHNV and YYDKDF (reference sequence). V gave up 1 base and J gave up 1 base; unmatched junction bases: 3. The CDR3 is 15 amino acids. DNA for the CDR3: TGTGCCACCAGCAGAGGGGGGACTATCCAAGAGACCCAGTACTTC. Amino acids: CATSRGGTIQETQYF.

The gene calls are TRBV9 and TRBJ1-6; no definite D call. V gave up 4 bases and J gave up 7 bases, with 12 bases separating them. The germline gives CDR1 SGDLS, CDR2 YYNGEE. The CDR3 spans 14 residues. The CDR3 reads CASSPQSKNSPLHF. The CDR3 DNA reads TGTGCCAGCAGCCCCCAATCCAAAAATTCACCCCTCCACTTT.

This clone appeared a single time. The chain recombines TRBV24-1 with TRBJ2-2; 8 bases agree with TRBD1. CDR1 KGHDR and CDR2 SFDVKD come from the germline V gene. CDR3 length: 14 amino acids. V shed 6 bases and J 6 bases; nucleotides not matched to a gene: 5. CDR3 bases: TGTGCCACCAGTCCAGGGGGCGCATCCGGGGAGCTGTTTTTT. Translation gives CATSPGGASGELFF.

The chain joins TRBV11-2 to TRBJ2-3, with 8 bases that match TRBD2. This CDR3 has 16 residues. Unmatched junction bases numbered 9, after V lost 5 bases and J lost 2 bases. The germline V gene encodes CDR1 SGHAT and CDR2 FQNNGV. CDR3 protein: CASSPRGGRLTDTQYF. The CDR3 DNA is TGTGCCAGCAGCCCACGGGGGGGGCGCCTCACAGATACGCAGTATTTT.

This clone was picked up a small number of times. The gene calls are TRBV19 and TRBJ1-1, with D possibly being TRBD1 (5 bases). CDR1 is LNHDA and CDR2 is SQIVND in the germline V gene (reference sequence). CDR3 length: 13 residues. V lost 6 bases and J lost 6, with 14 bases in between. CDR3 sequence: CASSTRTWAEAFF. The CDR3 region has the DNA TGTGCCAGTAGCACAAGGACATGGGCTGAAGCTTTCTTT.

The rearrangement links TRBV20-1 to TRBJ2-7; the D is unclear. V was cut by 3 bases and J by 9 bases, with 12 bases left in between. Germline-derived CDR1 and CDR2 are DFQATT and SNEGSKA (reference sequence). This CDR3 is 11 amino acids long. CDR3 nucleotide sequence: TGCAGTGCTAGTTCCGAGGCTGGGCAGTACTTC. As protein: CSASSEAGQYF.

The rearrangement links TRBV5-6 to TRBJ2-7; the D is unclear. Germline V gives CDR1 SGHDT, CDR2 YYEEEE. V was cut by 4 bases and J by 2 bases, with 13 bases left in between. There are 14 residues in the CDR3. The DNA of the CDR3 is TGTGCCAGCAGCCCGTTAGCCAGCGCCTACGAGCAGTACTTC. It yields the protein CASSPLASAYEQYF.

The chain employs TRBV6-4 and TRBJ1-2; D not resolved. V was cut by 0 bases and J by 8 bases, with 16 bases left in between. CDR3 length equals 15 residues. Per the germline V gene, CDR1 is MRHNA and CDR2 is SNTAGT. CDR3 in amino acids: CASSDSHRKGGGYTF. CDR3 in DNA: TGTGCCAGCAGTGACTCTCACAGAAAAGGTGGCGGCTACACCTTC.

In its sample, this clone was seen once. This chain connects TRBV9 to TRBJ2-3, with 7 bases lining up with TRBD2. The length of the CDR3 is 15 residues. Trimming cost V 3 bases and J 1 base; bases outside gene matches: 5. Germline CDR1 is SGDLS and CDR2 is YYNGEE. CDR3 DNA: TGTGCCAGCAGCGATGCCCGGGGGGGCACAGATACGCAGTATTTT. It encodes CASSDARGGTDTQYF.

This chain joins TRBV27 and TRBJ1-1; 8 bases line up with TRBD1. V shed 6 bases and J 7 bases; nucleotides not matched to a gene: 16. Germline V gene data show CDR1 as MNHEY and CDR2 as SMNVEV (reference sequence). There are 16 residues in the CDR3. This chain's CDR3 is CASRMGLRTGTVEAFF. CDR3 nucleotides: TGTGCCAGCAGGATGGGATTAAGGACAGGGACCGTTGAAGCTTTCTTT.

This rearrangement joins TRBV28 to TRBJ2-6; no clear D. V lost 11 bases, J lost 0 bases, and 11 bases lay in between. Germline CDR1 is MDHEN and CDR2 is SYDVKM. This CDR3 region has 14 residues. The CDR3 sequence is CASKTPSGANVLTF. CDR3 bases: TGTGCCTCTAAAACTCCCTCTGGGGCCAACGTCCTGACTTTC.

This clone has just a few counts. The rearrangement links TRBV4-1 to TRBJ2-7, with 12 bases lining up with TRBD1. In germline, CDR1 is MGHRA, CDR2 YSYEKL. This CDR3 is 15 amino acids long. Trimming at V came to 3 bases and at J to 2 bases, leaving 2 bases not matched to a gene. The DNA for the CDR3 is TGCGCCAGCAGCCAGGGGACAGGGGGCACCTACGAGCAGTACTTC. This translates into CASSQGTGGTYEQYF.

This clone was recorded once. The rearrangement joins TRBV4-1 to TRBJ1-1, with D possibly matching TRBD1 (5 bases). This CDR3 is 14 amino acids long. The V end was cut by 8 bases, the J end by 1 base, with 14 bases between. CDR1 is MGHRA and CDR2 is YSYEKL in the germline V gene. The CDR3 DNA reads TGCGCCAGCCTTCGACCAGGGTCGAACACTGAAGCTTTCTTT. Translated, it gives CASLRPGSNTEAFF.

About this clone: The same CDR3 arises from other DNA sequences in this sample as well. The chain links TRBV28 to TRBJ2-3; D is uncertain. CDR3 size: 13 residues. CDR1 and CDR2 from the germline V gene are MDHEN and SYDVKM. The V end lost 3 bases, the J end lost 1 base, and 5 bases lay between the germline ends. Written as DNA, the CDR3 is TGTGCCAGCAGTTTGGCGGGCACAGATACGCAGTATTTT. Translating gives CASSLAGTDTQYF.